This T cell receptor (beta chain) was obtained from a study of beta chain features in type 1 diabetes. What was sequenced were expressed TCRB transcripts, since all of the isolated RNA had been reverse transcribed. The table came from immunoSEQ multiplex PCR; TCRdb's copy has only in-frame clones and leaves some out. The sample lists roughly 230,000 clones, 9.6% occurring once. This clone was detected ten times or more. Germline assignment: CDR1 SQVTM and CDR2 ANQGSEA. The CDR3 totals 12 residues. J lost 5 bases, V lost 4 bases, and 4 bases had no gene match. The sequenced sample was naive CD4+ T cells from blood. The sequence derives from a woman under 30 in good health. This sequence joins TRBV29-1 and TRBJ1-1; 7 positions agree with TRBD1. The CDR3: CSVVTGWTEAFF. DNA for the CDR3: TGCAGCGTTGTGACAGGGTGGACTGAAGCTTTCTTT.